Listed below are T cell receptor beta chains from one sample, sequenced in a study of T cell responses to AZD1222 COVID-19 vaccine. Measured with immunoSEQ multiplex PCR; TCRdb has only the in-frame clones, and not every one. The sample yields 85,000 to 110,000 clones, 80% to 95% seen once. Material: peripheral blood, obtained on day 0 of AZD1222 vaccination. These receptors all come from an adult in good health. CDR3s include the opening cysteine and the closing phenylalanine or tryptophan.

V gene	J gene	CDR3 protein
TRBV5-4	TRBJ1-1	CASSWDGNTEAFF
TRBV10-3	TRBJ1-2	CAISESGVNYGYTF
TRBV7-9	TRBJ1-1	CASSLEQGTEAFF
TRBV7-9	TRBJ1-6	CASSLERGRDSPLHF
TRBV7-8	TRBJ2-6	CASSPYRLIVGQLKSSGANVLTF
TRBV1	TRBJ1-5	CTSPGCGDGPLQPQHF
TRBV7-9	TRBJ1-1	CASTTGGARTEAFF
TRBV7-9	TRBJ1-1	CASSLARGGTEAFF
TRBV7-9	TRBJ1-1	CASSLGGGVGTEAFF
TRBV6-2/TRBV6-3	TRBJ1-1	CASSYSKGTPGDTEAFF
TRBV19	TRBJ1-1	CAGWTDLTEAFF
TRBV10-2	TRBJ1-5	CASKETGGSNQPQHF
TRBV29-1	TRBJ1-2	CSVSIGTLNYGYTF